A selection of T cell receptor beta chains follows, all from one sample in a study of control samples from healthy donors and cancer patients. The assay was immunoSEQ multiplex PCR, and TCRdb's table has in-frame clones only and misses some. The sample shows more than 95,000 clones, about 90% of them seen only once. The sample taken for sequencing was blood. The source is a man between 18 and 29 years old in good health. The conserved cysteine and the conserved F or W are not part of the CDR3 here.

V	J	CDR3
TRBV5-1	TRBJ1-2	ASSLEDSYGYT
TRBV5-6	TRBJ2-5	ASSLTSGSGQETQY
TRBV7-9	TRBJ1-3	ASSLDRASGNTIY
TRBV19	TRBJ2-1	ASSPAARQHHNEQF
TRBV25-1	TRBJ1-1	ASRDRESTEAF
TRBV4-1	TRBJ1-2	ASSQDPAGKSPGYT
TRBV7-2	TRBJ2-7	ASSLAREQY
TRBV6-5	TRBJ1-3	ASEMGSGNTIY
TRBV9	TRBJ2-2	ASTQRERGGELF
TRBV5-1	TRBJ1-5	ARSPGGGEPQH
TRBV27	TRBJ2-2	ASSRAGTPNGELF
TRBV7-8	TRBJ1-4	ASSPQGATANEKLF
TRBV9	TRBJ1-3	ASSVEQGLTVSGNTIY
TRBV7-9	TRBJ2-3	ASSETGLAGTTDTQY
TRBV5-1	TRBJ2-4	ASSLAGAKNIQY
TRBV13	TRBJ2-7	ASRLTGASYEQY
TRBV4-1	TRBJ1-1	ASSDTQGARDTEAF
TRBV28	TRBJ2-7	ASSFPRQASFSYEQY
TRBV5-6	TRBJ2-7	ASSLLSASGTYEQY
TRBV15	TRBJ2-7	ATSSVHSTDPYEQY
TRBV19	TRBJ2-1	ASTDMGHANYNEQF
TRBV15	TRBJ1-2	ATSRDFPPNYT
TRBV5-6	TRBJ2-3	ASSLQEGTGADTQY
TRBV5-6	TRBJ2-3	ASSMTGRLAGVSADTQY
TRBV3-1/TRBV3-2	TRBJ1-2	ASSQHTGSNYGYT
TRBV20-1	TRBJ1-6	SASWDLNSPLH
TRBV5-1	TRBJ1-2	ASSLDGYT